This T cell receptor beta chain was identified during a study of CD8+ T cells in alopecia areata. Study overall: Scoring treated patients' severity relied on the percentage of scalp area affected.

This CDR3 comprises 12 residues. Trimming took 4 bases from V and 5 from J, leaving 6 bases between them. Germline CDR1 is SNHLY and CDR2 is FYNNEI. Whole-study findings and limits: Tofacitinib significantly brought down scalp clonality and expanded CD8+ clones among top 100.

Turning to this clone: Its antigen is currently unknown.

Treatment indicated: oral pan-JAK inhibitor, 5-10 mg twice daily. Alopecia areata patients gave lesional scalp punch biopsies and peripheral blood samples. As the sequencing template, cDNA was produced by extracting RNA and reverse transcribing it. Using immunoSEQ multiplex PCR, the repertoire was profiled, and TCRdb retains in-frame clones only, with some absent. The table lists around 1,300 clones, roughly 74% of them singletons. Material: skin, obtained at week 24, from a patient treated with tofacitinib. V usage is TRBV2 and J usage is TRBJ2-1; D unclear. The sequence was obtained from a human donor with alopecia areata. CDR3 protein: CASSARNNEQFF. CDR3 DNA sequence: TGTGCCAGCAGTGCCCGGAACAATGAGCAGTTCTTC.